Listed below are T cell receptor beta chains from one sample, sequenced in a study of blood T cell repertoires in COVID-19. The table came from immunoSEQ multiplex PCR; TCRdb's copy has only in-frame clones and leaves some out. The profile shows about 140,000 clones, more than 65% of them singletons. Material for sequencing was peripheral blood. These TCRs come from a man aged 55 to 70 with active or convalescent COVID-19. The CDR3 runs from the conserved cysteine through the conserved F or W.

TRBV18	TRBJ2-2	CASSQTSGSPGELFF
TRBV5-6	TRBJ2-5	CASSSTSGGETQYF
TRBV9	TRBJ2-1	CASSAGDILLYNEQFF
TRBV6-2/TRBV6-3	TRBJ2-1	CASSYSGEGYNEQFF
TRBV6-2/TRBV6-3	TRBJ1-1	CASSYGRVNTEAFF
TRBV10-3	TRBJ2-5	CAIGGQETQYF
TRBV27	TRBJ2-1	CASRAGLAGTDEQFF
TRBV18	TRBJ1-5	CASSPGQGGNQPQHF
TRBV14	TRBJ1-1	CASSQDWGEVDTEAFF
TRBV7-9	TRBJ2-2	CASSPRDRGLFPGELFF
TRBV5-1	TRBJ1-1	CASSLGQTEAFF
TRBV4-3	TRBJ2-3	CASSQRSGSADTQYF
TRBV7-9	TRBJ1-2	CASSLTSAEGSGYTF
TRBV4-3	TRBJ1-1	CASSQAQGSTEAFF
TRBV7-6	TRBJ1-5	CASSPGGSNQPQHF
TRBV10-3	TRBJ1-1	CAISEGGTEAFF
TRBV2	TRBJ2-5	CASSEAASGYQETQYF
TRBV19	TRBJ2-7	CASSWTASNSYEQYF
TRBV28	TRBJ1-1	CASRPLQGNTEAFF
TRBV5-6	TRBJ2-5	CASSLLAGGIQETQYF
TRBV2	TRBJ2-3	CASRKKETSGLTDTQYF
TRBV14	TRBJ2-1	CASSQGSGNSYNEQFF
TRBV28	TRBJ1-6	CASRGTGDGPLHF
TRBV6-5	TRBJ1-1	CASSYLPWTANTEAFF
TRBV12-3/TRBV12-4	TRBJ1-2	CASSDRVRGGYTF
TRBV4-1	TRBJ2-1	CASSQVVELAEQFF
TRBV11-2	TRBJ1-6	CASSSPRGATYNSPLHF
TRBV10-1	TRBJ2-2	CASRAGTGNTGELFF
TRBV6-2/TRBV6-3	TRBJ2-5	CASSPPGGWETQYF
TRBV7-9	TRBJ2-1	CASSNPSVEQFF
TRBV19	TRBJ1-5	CASRDSPRTEQHF
TRBV5-6	TRBJ1-5	CASSLVDSNQPQHF
TRBV28	TRBJ1-2	CASSPQGPLNYGYTF
TRBV7-9	TRBJ2-1	CASSGLATYNEQFF
TRBV7-9	TRBJ1-1	CASSSARGNTEAFF
TRBV7-9	TRBJ1-2	CASSRGTGAGYSYTF
TRBV28	TRBJ2-3	CASSPLGQITDTQYF
TRBV28	TRBJ1-1	CASSRTGLVNTEAFF
TRBV6-5	TRBJ2-3	CASSYSLAPGADTQYF
TRBV12-3/TRBV12-4	TRBJ1-2	CASTHPTGGYTF
TRBV4-3	TRBJ1-1	CASSHLTGRYTEAFF
TRBV2	TRBJ1-5	CASSEQQLNQPQHF
TRBV19	TRBJ2-3	CASSPTSSTDTQYF
TRBV27	TRBJ2-7	CASSVPGQAFAEQYF
TRBV6-5	TRBJ1-1	CASSYTTGVVGTEAFF
TRBV27	TRBJ2-1	CASSFRDRGYNEQFF
TRBV12-5	TRBJ1-2	CASGLDRGPFTF
TRBV24-1	TRBJ2-1	CATSDTGTGWNEQFF
TRBV10-3	TRBJ2-1	CAISGKQGPYNEQFF
TRBV3-1/TRBV3-2	TRBJ2-1	CASSQDSTSGRVNEQFF
TRBV5-5	TRBJ1-1	CASSLGRLNTEAFF
TRBV6-2/TRBV6-3	TRBJ2-1	CASSYSGRTSGMNNEQFF
TRBV7-8	TRBJ1-1	CASSLDPPGQRWAMNTEAFF